The rows below give T cell receptor beta chains drawn from one sample of a study of Ad26.COV2.S vaccination and SARS-CoV-2 variants. TCRdb's table, derived via immunoSEQ multiplex PCR, lists solely in-frame clones and lacks some. The repertoire includes 380,000 or so clones, 65% to 90% of them detected once, and about 10% sits in the top ten. This specimen was peripheral blood, taken in a trial of Ad26.COV2.S vaccine versus placebo. The receptors originated from a person aged 18 to 59 who received the Ad26.COV2.S COVID-19 vaccine or a placebo. CDR3s leave out the opening cysteine and the closing phenylalanine or tryptophan.

>TRBV7-8
ASSFGQPGDTQY
>TRBV9
ASSPRFGSGRALHNEQF
>TRBV5-1
ASSLEPPNYGYT
>TRBV11-2
ASSLGPGGGGLAGELF
>TRBV7-2
ASSLDGLRGYT
>TRBV25-1
ASSEGTGLTDTQY
>TRBV19
ASSIKSISGNQPQH
>TRBV7-2
ASSVRDRSNYGYT
>TRBV28
ASRGPLYEQY
>TRBV7-3
ASSLVAGGPRF
>TRBV30
AWSALPYTTGANVLT
>TRBV19
ASSIPGYGYT
>TRBV7-2
ASSLGPGAGGQGYT
>TRBV7-2
ASSRTGRRETQY
>TRBV28
ASSPTGTHTGELF
>TRBV6-5
ASKWRTRTDEQY
>TRBV2
ASNRDRDEKLF
>TRBV12-3/TRBV12-4
ASSHGELF
>TRBV28
ASSAGGQGYGYT
>TRBV28
ASSSQGVTGNTIY
>TRBV6-7
ASRGLPGCNEQF
>TRBV5-1
ASSLGASVIYEQY
>TRBV30
AWSSPRDRGTYEQY